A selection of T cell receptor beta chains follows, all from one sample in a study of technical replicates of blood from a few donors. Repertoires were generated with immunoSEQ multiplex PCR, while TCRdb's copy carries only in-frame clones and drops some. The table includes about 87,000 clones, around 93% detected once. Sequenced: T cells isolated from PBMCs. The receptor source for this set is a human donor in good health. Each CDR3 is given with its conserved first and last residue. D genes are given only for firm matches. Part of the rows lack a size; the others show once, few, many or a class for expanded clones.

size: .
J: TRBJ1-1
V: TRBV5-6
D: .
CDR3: CASSQNVNTEAFF
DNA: TGTGCCAGCAGCCAGAACGTGAACACTGAAGCTTTCTTT

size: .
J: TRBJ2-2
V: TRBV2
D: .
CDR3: CASIRSRGELFF
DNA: TGTGCCAGCATCCGGAGCCGAGGGGAGCTGTTTTTT

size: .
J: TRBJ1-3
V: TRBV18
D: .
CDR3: CASSQERRSGNTIYF
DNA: TGTGCCAGCTCACAGGAGAGGCGCTCTGGAAACACCATATATTTT

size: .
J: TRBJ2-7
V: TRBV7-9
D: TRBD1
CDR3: CASSSYSGTATYEQYF
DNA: TGTGCCAGCAGCTCGTACTCCGGGACAGCAACCTACGAGCAGTACTTC

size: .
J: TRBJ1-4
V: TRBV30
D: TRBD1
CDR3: CAWSRTGGEKLFF
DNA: TGTGCCTGGAGTAGGACAGGGGGCGAAAAACTGTTTTTT

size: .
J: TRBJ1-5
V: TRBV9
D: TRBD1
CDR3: CASSETGSAQPQHF
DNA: TGTGCCAGCAGCGAGACAGGGAGCGCGCAGCCCCAGCATTTT

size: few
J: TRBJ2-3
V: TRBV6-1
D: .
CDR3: CASSENLGAGTDTQYF
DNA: TGTGCCAGCAGTGAAAACTTAGGAGCGGGCACAGATACGCAGTATTTT

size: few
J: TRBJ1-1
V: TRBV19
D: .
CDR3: CASSGTEAFF
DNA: TGTGCCAGTTCCGGGACAGAAGCTTTCTTT

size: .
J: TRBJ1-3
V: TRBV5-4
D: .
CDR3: CASSSQGTGNTIYF
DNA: TGTGCCAGCAGCTCTCAGGGTACTGGAAACACCATATATTTT

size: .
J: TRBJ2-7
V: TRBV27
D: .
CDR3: CASRTGYEQYF
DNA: TGTGCCAGCAGGACGGGCTACGAGCAGTACTTC

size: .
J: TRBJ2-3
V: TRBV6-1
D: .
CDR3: CASSDWSVDTQYF
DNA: TGTGCCAGCAGTGATTGGTCAGTGGATACGCAGTATTTT

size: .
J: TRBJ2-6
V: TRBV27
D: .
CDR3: CASSNFGSGANVLTF
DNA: TGTGCCAGCAGTAATTTCGGCTCTGGGGCCAACGTCCTGACTTTC

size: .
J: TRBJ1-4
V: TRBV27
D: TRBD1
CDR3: CASSSTQGREKLFF
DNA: TGTGCCAGCAGTTCTACACAGGGGAGGGAAAAACTGTTTTTT

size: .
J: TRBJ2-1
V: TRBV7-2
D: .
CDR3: CASSLVASRNEQFF
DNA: TGTGCCAGCAGCTTAGTTGCTAGTCGCAATGAGCAGTTCTTC

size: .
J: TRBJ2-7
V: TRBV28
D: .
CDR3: CASSPPSPSGLENYEQYF
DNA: TGTGCCAGCAGTCCTCCCAGCCCTTCGGGGTTAGAGAACTACGAGCAGTACTTC

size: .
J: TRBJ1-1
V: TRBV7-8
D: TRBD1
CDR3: CASSLRSPGQGLNTEAFF
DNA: TGTGCCAGCAGCTTAAGATCGCCCGGACAGGGGTTGAACACTGAAGCTTTCTTT

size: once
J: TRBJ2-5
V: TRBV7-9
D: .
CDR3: CASSFSPGQETQYF
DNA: TGTGCCAGCAGCTTCTCCCCAGGGCAAGAGACCCAGTACTTC

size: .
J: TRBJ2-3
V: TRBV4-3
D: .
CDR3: CASSPGTTTVSTDTQYF
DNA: TGCGCCAGCAGCCCAGGGACAACTACAGTCAGCACAGATACGCAGTATTTT